Given below is one T cell receptor (beta chain) in context. This clone was picked up one time. Its antigen is unknown. No much larger clone is present one base from it, and per-base qualities are unavailable. Using the deep immunoSEQ assay, TCR CDR3 regions were amplified from genomic DNA by multiplex PCR. Extracted genomic DNA from each cell subset was spread evenly across all wells of several immunoSEQ 96-well plates, with each plate serving as a replicate. For sorted subsets, about 0.2 ug genomic DNA, equal to 25,000 to 35,000 T cell genomes, was loaded into each replicate PCR. Purified libraries were quantified with a Qubit 3.0 fluorometer, sized on a Bioanalyzer 2100, and re-quantified with the KAPA Library Quantification kit. Every immunoSEQ 96-well plate was sequenced on a dedicated single-read 150-cycle Illumina NextSeq 550 flow cell. As for how the authors treated the data: Because the immunoSEQ output held only junctional sequences and lacked quality scores, the filtering could not match the filtering applied to full-length reads. Sequences were annotated with PyIR, a Python wrapper for IgBLAST v1.9, and V/J genes and CDR3 were assigned using IMGT germline references. Reads with weak V/J assignments (E-value above 1e-6), missing CDR3, stop codons, out-of-frame junctions, or ambiguous translated residues were removed. V3J clonotypes were defined by identical inferred V gene, J gene, and CDR3 amino acid sequence. To compute the percentage overlap between repertoires, the number of shared unique clonotypes was divided by the size of the smaller repertoire. RTK rarefaction, the Chao1 estimator, and Recon v2.1 estimates of unobserved clonotypes were used to assess repertoire richness. Generation probabilities for all TCRbeta clonotypes obtained by the gDNA method from a handful of donors were computed using OLGA. This is the immuneACCESS table as TCRdb keeps it, with only in-frame sequences that have V and J called. A part of the clones is gone; compared with another copy, unresolved V genes explain less than half, and the rest is unexplained. The V and J calls and clone size are taken from that table; D and trimming were inferred from the DNA. Counted in this sample were about 2.4 million clones; more than 85% of them appeared once. The ten largest clones take up around 0.4% of the sample.

Donors were healthy HIV-negative adults with no recently reported acute infections or vaccinations. Every donor was a Caucasian adult living in Nashville, Tennessee, USA. CD4+ T cells were enriched through magnetic negative selection, after which naive cells were positively selected on CD45RA and the remaining negative fraction served as the memory subset. Blood was obtained by leukapheresis, after which PBMCs were separated by Ficoll-Histopaque density gradient centrifugation and cryopreserved in liquid nitrogen vapor phase. Analytical flow cytometry was used to check the purity and quantity of each magnetically sorted T cell population. Genomic DNA was isolated from each sorted fraction and quantified by UV absorbance on a Nanodrop 2000c. This record belongs to a study of shared clonotypes between healthy human individuals (dated by TCRdb to 2018 to 2021). Regarding the study in general: The cohort comprised a couple of women and a few men aged 18 to 49 years. Per donor, three plates each were used for CD4 naive and CD4 memory, two for CD8 naive, and one for CD8 memory. To estimate repertoire size and how much clonotype sharing occurs between individuals, the study deeply sequenced the blood TCR repertoires of several healthy adults. Different laboratories and diverse techniques were used to prepare libraries and sequence TCR repertoires, to increase sequencing depth and limit assay-specific biases. Each donor's leukapheresis produced roughly between roughly 0.85 and 10 billion PBMCs. Study-wide conclusions, independent of this receptor: Based on pairwise subsampling, the degree of clonotype sharing among donors was expected to be affected by sequencing depth. The genetic and exposure-history diversity represented was limited by the small number of donors. Estimated clonotype richness was generally larger for naive than for memory subsets. Rarefaction of sorted-subset datasets indicated incomplete sequencing despite the large sequencing depth. Sharing across a handful of donors was observed for around 5% of naive CD4, under 4% of naive CD8, about 2.5% of memory CD4, and around 0.4% of memory CD8 clonotypes. Sampling was limited to blood, and TCR repertoires in tissue likely differ from TCR repertoires in blood. Compared with non-shared clonotypes, the clonotypes found in all four sorted-subset donors had higher generation probabilities.

The clonotype was recovered from a man between 18 and 29 years old in good health. Some clones in this sample may be carry-over from other donors' samples. The sample taken for sequencing was naive CD4+ T cells from PBMCs. The sample's cell subset or site label, decoded: CD45RA+ positively selected.

The CDR3 corresponds to CASSPGRTSGANVLTF. The DNA sequence is TGTGCCAGCAGCCCCGGCAGGACCTCTGGGGCCAACGTCCTGACTTTC. Rearrangement joined TRBV7-8 to TRBJ2-6; the D gene lacks a confident call. In the germline V gene, CDR1 corresponds to SGHVS and CDR2 to FQNEAQ. Trimming costs V 5 bases and J 0 bases, and their ends lie 11 bases apart. Its CDR3 holds 16 amino acids, cysteine through phenylalanine. Only the CDR3 part of the read is kept: 48 bases, read in frame from the first base.